The 16 T cell receptor beta chains below were found in one sample sequenced in a study of T-cell reconstitution after alpha-beta-depleted transplantation in children. TCRbeta library construction was performed incorporating unique molecular identifiers. TCRdb reprocessed the PCR reads via MiXCR and lists one record per CDR3 protein. Found here are 250,000 to 300,000 distinct CDR3 sequences, about 9.4% of them singletons; the top ten hold roughly 7.1%. Sequenced here: PBMCs, sampled before TCRalphabeta/CD19-depleted stem cell transplant. The receptors were sampled from a boy in the first two years of life with acute myeloid leukemia, due to receive a stem cell transplant.

This clonotype was counted only a few times. The chain couples TRBV20-1 to TRBJ2-7; perhaps TRBD2 as D (6 bases). V lost 3 bases, J lost 0 bases, and 12 bases lay in between. The germline gives CDR1 DFQATT, CDR2 SNEGSKA (reference sequence). The CDR3 sequence is 14 residues long. CDR3 protein: CSASSGLLSYEQYF. The DNA for the CDR3 is TGCAGTGCTAGCTCGGGACTCCTCTCCTACGAGCAGTACTTC.

This clonotype was seen repeatedly, ten times or more. V and J are TRBV20-1 and TRBJ2-3; the D call may be TRBD1 or TRBD2 (5 bases each). Looked up from germline, CDR1 is DFQATT and CDR2 is SNEGSKA (reference sequence). The CDR3 has 13 amino acids. The germline V and J ends were trimmed by 3 bases and 4 bases, with 11 bases remaining between them. The CDR3, as DNA: TGCAGTGCTAGGACAGCCGGGGCAGATACGCAGTATTTT. Its protein product is CSARTAGADTQYF.

This clonotype was recorded many times. V gene TRBV5-1 combines with J gene TRBJ1-1; 9 bases are shared with TRBD1. Germline loops: CDR1 SGHRS, CDR2 YFSETQ. The trim removed 1 base at V and 4 bases at J, leaving 14 bases unmatched. The CDR3 covers 18 residues. The CDR3 DNA sequence: TGCGCCAGCAGCTTGTTTTCCTCGACAGGGGGGAGAATCACTGAAGCTTTCTTT. This translates into CASSLFSSTGGRITEAFF. The complete variable domain, with remaining parts taken from reference TRBV5-1 and TRBJ1-1, reads KAGVTQTPRYLIKTRGQQVTLSCSPISGHRSVSWYQQTPGQGLQFLFEYFSETQRNKGNFPGRFSGRQFSNSRSEMNVSTLELGDSALYLCASSLFSSTGGRITEAFFGQGTRLTVV.

This clonotype came up many times. V gene TRBV5-1 combines with J gene TRBJ1-3; D may be TRBD1 (5 bases). With 0 bases removed from V and 0 bases from J, the gap between germline ends came to 7 bases. The germline gives CDR1 SGHRS, CDR2 YFSETQ. CDR3 size: 15 residues. The CDR3 DNA is TGCGCCAGCAGCTTGGCCCAGGGCTCTGGAAACACCATATATTTT. This sequence encodes CASSLAQGSGNTIYF.

This clonotype showed up just a few times. V usage is TRBV29-1 and J usage is TRBJ1-2; D ambiguous. The CDR3 covers 11 residues. Trimming stripped 2 bases from V and 4 bases from J, with 5 bases between. Per germline, CDR1 SQVTM and CDR2 ANQGSEA. This CDR3 reads CSVEWSYGYTF. CDR3 DNA: TGCAGCGTTGAATGGAGCTATGGCTACACCTTC. Full variable domain (remainder filled in from reference TRBV29-1 and TRBJ1-2): SAVISQKPSRDICQRGTSLTIQCQVDSQVTMMFWYRQQPGQSLTLIATANQGSEATYESGFVIDKFPISRPNLTFSTLTVSNMSPEDSSIYLCSVEWSYGYTFGSGTRLTVV.

This clonotype was counted many times. J is TRBJ1-1 and V is TRBV2; D possibly corresponds to TRBD1 (6 bases). V dropped 6 bases and J dropped 3 bases, with 8 bases sitting between them. The CDR3 has 12 amino acids. CDR1 and CDR2 from the germline V gene are SNHLY and FYNNEI. This chain's CDR3 is CASRGQDTEAFF. Written as DNA, the CDR3 is TGTGCCAGCAGGGGACAAGACACTGAAGCTTTCTTT.

This clonotype showed up just a few times. The chain employs TRBV5-1 and TRBJ2-2; a weak D match, TRBD1 (5 bases). The V end was cut by 2 bases, the J end by 1 base, with 18 bases between. Germline CDR1 is SGHRS and CDR2 is YFSETQ. CDR3 length equals 18 residues. CDR3 sequence: CASSFIKGNPMNTGELFF. The CDR3 nucleotides read TGCGCCAGCAGCTTTATAAAGGGGAACCCCATGAACACCGGGGAGCTGTTTTTT.

This clonotype was seen ten or more times. The gene calls are TRBV7-9 and TRBJ2-5; D is perhaps TRBD1 (5 bases). From germline, CDR1 is SEHNR and CDR2 FQNEAQ (reference sequence). The CDR3 totals 15 residues. The V and J ends lost 1 base and 4 bases respectively, with 13 bases between them. The chain's CDR3 is CASSLEGQGRETQYF. The DNA of the CDR3 is TGTGCCAGCAGCTTAGAAGGCCAGGGCCGAGAGACCCAGTACTTC.

Regarding this clonotype: Being one base from a much bigger clone, this may be a read error. The CDR3 DNA sequence: TGTTCCAGCAACCTAGCGGAGAGCACAGATACGCAGTATTTT. Its translation: CSSNLAESTDTQYF. The chain recombines TRBV7-9 with TRBJ2-3; 7 bases fit TRBD2. Germline V gene lookup returns CDR1 SEHNR and CDR2 FQNEAQ (reference sequence). The CDR3 loop spans 14 amino acids.

This clonotype was counted ten times or more. V gene TRBV18 combines with J gene TRBJ2-5; D gene ambiguous. The CDR3 has 16 residues. Per the germline V gene, CDR1 is KGHSH and CDR2 is LQKENI. Trimming stripped 1 base from V and 0 bases from J, with 12 bases between. CDR3 DNA: TGTGCCAGCTCACCACAGGGCCTTGTTAACCAAGAGACCCAGTACTTC. It codes for CASSPQGLVNQETQYF.

This clonotype showed up many times. The chain has TRBV11-2 and TRBJ2-5, with unresolved D. V was clipped by 3 bases and J by 5 bases, with 10 bases between them. Looked up from germline, CDR1 is SGHAT and CDR2 is FQNNGV. The CDR3 totals 13 residues. CDR3 sequence: CASSFGSWETQYF. The CDR3 DNA sequence: TGTGCCAGCAGCTTCGGATCGTGGGAGACCCAGTACTTC. Based on the CDR3 plus reference TRBV11-2 and TRBJ2-5, the full variable domain is EAGVAQSPRYKIIEKRQSVAFWCNPISGHATLYWYQQILGQGPKLLIQFQNNGVVDDSQLPKDRFSAERLKGVDSTLKIQPAKLEDSAVYLCASSFGSWETQYFGPGTRLLVL.

This clonotype has a count of ten or more. A read error may account for a junction end that differs from germline. This chain links TRBV7-7 with TRBJ2-1; maybe TRBD2 (6 bases). CDR3 length: 13 residues. The germline CDR1 and CDR2 sequences are SSHAT and FNYEAQ (reference sequence). Here the CDR3 DNA reads TGTGCTAGCAGCTTAGGAGGGTTCAATGAGCAGTTCTTC. Its translation: CASSLGGFNEQFF.

The table lists this clonotype with many counts. V gene TRBV5-1 combines with J gene TRBJ2-1; D might be TRBD2 (6 bases). V lost 4 bases to trimming and J lost 0 bases, with 23 bases between them. This CDR3 region has 19 residues. Germline V gives CDR1 SGHRS, CDR2 YFSETQ. The CDR3 DNA sequence: TGCGCCAGCAGCCTACCCCTAATTGGGGAGGCGAGCTCCTACAATGAGCAGTTCTTC. Translation gives CASSLPLIGEASSYNEQFF.

The genes are TRBV25-1 and TRBJ2-4; D unclear. Germline values: CDR1 MGHDK, CDR2 SYGVNS. Trimming removed 4 bases at V and 2 bases at J, with 12 bases between. This CDR3 comprises 15 residues. The CDR3 nucleotides read TGTGCCAGCAGTGCCTCAGGAGTAACCAAAAACATTCAGTACTTC. This sequence encodes CASSASGVTKNIQYF.

This clonotype was seen many times. The chain combines TRBV11-2 with TRBJ2-3, with 9 bases fitting TRBD2. CDR1 and CDR2 (germline): SGHAT, FQNNGV. Trimming removed 6 bases from V and 0 bases from J; junction bases left unmatched: 4. This CDR3 comprises 15 residues. CDR3 amino acids: CASRIAGVSTDTQYF. In nucleotides, the CDR3 is TGTGCCAGCAGGATAGCGGGAGTGAGCACAGATACGCAGTATTTT.

This clonotype occurred many times. The CDR3 reads CASRATSDTGELFF. CDR3 in DNA: TGTGCCAGCAGGGCTACTAGCGACACCGGGGAGCTGTTTTTT. The genes are TRBV12-3 or TRBV12-4 and TRBJ2-2, with 7 nucleotides matching TRBD2. The CDR3 loop spans 14 amino acids. V was clipped by 6 bases and J by 3 bases; unmatched bases: 4.